Below are 20 T cell receptor beta chains sequenced from a single sample in a study of Ad26.COV2.S vaccination and SARS-CoV-2 variants. The method was immunoSEQ multiplex PCR; TCRdb's version includes in-frame clones alone and lacks a portion of them. The table includes 100,000 or so clones, around 80% detected once. The specimen comprised peripheral blood, sampled after recovery from COVID-19. These receptors were taken from a human donor who had recovered from COVID-19.

This chain uses TRBV5-1 with TRBJ1-1; D perhaps matches TRBD1 (6 bases). Trimming removed 4 bases at V and 1 base at J, with 11 bases between. Germline V CDR1 and CDR2: SGHRS, YFSETQ. This CDR3 has 14 amino acids. This chain's CDR3 is CASSPRGGNTEAFF. CDR3 in DNA: TGCGCCAGCAGCCCCAGAGGGGGGAACACTGAAGCTTTCTTT.

The gene calls are TRBV7-9 and TRBJ2-1; no clear D gene. The V gene lost 5 bases and the J gene lost 0 bases, with 11 bases spanning the gap. The CDR3 is 15 amino acids. Looked up from germline, CDR1 is SEHNR and CDR2 is FQNEAQ (reference sequence). DNA for the CDR3: TGTGCCAGCAGCCTGACTGGGCTCTCCTACAATGAGCAGTTCTTC. This translates into CASSLTGLSYNEQFF.

The J gene is TRBJ2-3, the V gene TRBV5-1, with TRBD1 as a possible D gene (6 bases). Germline V gene lookup returns CDR1 SGHRS and CDR2 YFSETQ. The CDR3 extends over 15 amino acids. Trimming left V 4 bases short and J 1 base short, with 13 bases between. The DNA for the CDR3 is TGCGCCAGCAGCCCCACCGGGACACGCACAGATACGCAGTATTTT. Translating gives CASSPTGTRTDTQYF.

V is TRBV23-1 and J is TRBJ2-2; D not certain. TRBV23-1 is labeled an ORF, and its function is uncertain. The CDR3 extends over 16 amino acids. V gave up 7 bases and J gave up 8 bases, with 23 bases separating them. The chain's CDR3 is CASTACPTTLQGELFF. Written as DNA, the CDR3 is TGCGCCAGCACCGCCTGTCCGACGACATTACAGGGGGAGCTGTTTTTT.

The chain couples TRBV28 to TRBJ1-1; D is unclear. The V gene lost 4 bases and the J gene lost 8 bases, with 17 bases spanning the gap. Germline loops: CDR1 MDHEN, CDR2 SYDVKM. This CDR3 comprises 14 residues. CDR3: CASSYRNSPFEAFF. Here the CDR3 DNA reads TGTGCCAGCAGTTATCGCAACTCTCCCTTCGAAGCTTTCTTT.

Regarding this clone: The junction departs from the called germline gene at one end, perhaps through a read error. This chain uses TRBV20-1 with TRBJ1-1, with D perhaps TRBD1 (6 bases). Germline V CDR1 and CDR2: DFQATT, SNEGSKA (reference sequence). CDR3 length: 15 residues. Here the CDR3 reads CSTSSAGGGDTEAFF. The DNA for the CDR3 is TGCAGTACTAGTTCGGCGGGAGGGGGGGACACTGAAGCTTTCTTT.

This clone was found a few times. V usage is TRBV6-5 and J usage is TRBJ1-4; TRBD1 matches 11 bases. CDR3 length equals 16 residues. Per germline, CDR1 MNHEY and CDR2 SVGAGI. V was clipped by 0 bases and J by 10 bases; unmatched bases: 7. The chain's CDR3 is CASSYSPDRGRVKLFF. As DNA, the CDR3 is TGTGCCAGCAGTTACTCTCCGGACAGGGGGCGCGTAAAACTGTTTTTT.

This clone has a single count. This rearrangement joins TRBV6-5 to TRBJ2-5; no reliable D call. Per the germline V gene, CDR1 is MNHEY and CDR2 is SVGAGI. V was shortened by 7 bases and J by 4 bases, with 13 bases between the two germline ends. This CDR3 spans 13 amino acids. CDR3 nucleotide sequence: TGTGCCAGCACCTGGGTACGGCGAGAGACCCAGTACTTC. As protein: CASTWVRRETQYF.

Only one count was recorded for this clone. The V and J genes are TRBV27 and TRBJ1-5; a weak D match, TRBD1 (6 bases). From germline, CDR1 is MNHEY and CDR2 SMNVEV (reference sequence). Trimming shortened V by 6 bases and J by 5 bases, and 17 bases separated the two germline ends. This CDR3 comprises 15 residues. CDR3 region: CASSQGDDRYQPQHF. The CDR3 bases are TGTGCCAGCAGCCAAGGGGACGACAGGTATCAGCCCCAGCATTTT.

The CDR3 sequence is CASSPIPGLTFNYGYTF. In DNA, the CDR3 is TGTGCCAGCAGCCCCATCCCGGGCCTGACCTTTAACTATGGCTACACCTTC. The chain employs TRBV7-6 and TRBJ1-2; no definite D call. There are 17 residues in the CDR3. Germline V gene sequence: CDR1 SGHVS, CDR2 FNYEAQ. Trimming shortened V by 5 bases and J by 1 base, and 20 bases separated the two germline ends.

This chain connects TRBV12-5 to TRBJ2-3; D is perhaps TRBD2 (5 bases). V was pared by 3 bases and J by 1 base, with 8 bases between. This CDR3 has 14 residues. Germline CDR1 LGHNT, CDR2 FRNRAP. The CDR3 coding sequence is TGTGCTAGTGGTTTAGGGCGGGGCACAGATACGCAGTATTTT. As protein: CASGLGRGTDTQYF.

This clone was counted only a few times. The V gene is TRBV28, the J gene TRBJ2-7, with D perhaps matching TRBD2 (5 bases). Germline lookup yields CDR1 MDHEN and CDR2 SYDVKM. V dropped 5 bases and J dropped 6 bases, with 11 bases sitting between them. The CDR3 contains 12 residues. CDR3 in DNA: TGTGCCAGCAGTCCGAGGGTTCCCGAGCAGTACTTC. Amino acid sequence: CASSPRVPEQYF.

This clone was counted only a few times. The V call is TRBV6-5, the J call TRBJ1-6; a weak D match, TRBD1 (6 bases). Germline V gene sequence: CDR1 MNHEY, CDR2 SVGAGI. The CDR3 consists of 15 residues. V lost 5 bases and J 8 bases, leaving 16 bases between the germline ends. The DNA for the CDR3 is TGTGCCAGCAGTCCCGACGGGGGCCAGGATTCACCCCTCCACTTT. Translating it yields CASSPDGGQDSPLHF.

This chain uses TRBV19 with TRBJ2-1; D is undetermined. CDR1 is LNHDA and CDR2 is SQIVND in the germline V gene (reference sequence). The CDR3 is made up of 13 amino acids. The V and J ends lost 1 base and 5 bases respectively, with 6 bases between them. The CDR3 protein is CASSIGQNNEQFF. The CDR3 DNA sequence: TGTGCCAGTAGTATAGGGCAAAACAATGAGCAGTTCTTC.

A few counts support this clone. This chain uses TRBV2 with TRBJ1-5; 9 positions agree with TRBD1. The CDR3 extends over 15 amino acids. The germline gives CDR1 SNHLY, CDR2 FYNNEI. V lost 6 bases and J lost 7; bases outside the gene matches: 10. Written as DNA, the CDR3 is TGTGCCAGCAGCGGACCACAGGGGGCAGGGCAGCCCCAGCATTTT. Translating it yields CASSGPQGAGQPQHF.

The V call is TRBV19, the J call TRBJ1-6; maybe TRBD1 (6 bases). Germline V gene lookup returns CDR1 LNHDA and CDR2 SQIVND (reference sequence). V was clipped by 0 bases and J by 9 bases, with 9 bases between them. The CDR3 covers 14 residues. CDR3 region: CASSIDQGLSPLHF. The CDR3 DNA reads as TGTGCCAGTAGTATAGATCAGGGGCTTTCACCCCTCCACTTT.

The CDR3 DNA reads TGTGCCAGCCGAGCGGGGACGGATAGCAATCAGCCCCAGCATTTT. This codes for CASRAGTDSNQPQHF. The chain employs TRBV7-6 and TRBJ1-5; D may be TRBD1 (5 bases). Trimming stripped 8 bases from V and 0 bases from J, with 14 bases between. Germline CDR1 is SGHVS and CDR2 is FNYEAQ. The CDR3 is made up of 15 amino acids.

V and J are TRBV28 and TRBJ2-7; 8 bases align to TRBD1. CDR3 size: 14 residues. CDR1 is MDHEN, CDR2 SYDVKM, per germline. Trimming removed 3 bases from V and 1 base from J; junction bases left unmatched: 2. The CDR3 reads CASSFDRGSYEQYF. CDR3 sequence (DNA): TGTGCCAGCAGTTTTGACAGGGGATCCTACGAGCAGTACTTC.

V is TRBV30 and J is TRBJ1-2; D perhaps matches TRBD1 (5 bases). In germline, CDR1 is GTSNPN, CDR2 SVGIG (reference sequence). The length of the CDR3 is 13 residues. The ends were cut back, 5 bases at V and 7 bases at J, with 17 bases in the middle. The CDR3 DNA sequence: TGTGCCTGGGCCACGTTAGGGGTGCCTGGCTACACCTTC. Translating it yields CAWATLGVPGYTF.

The gene calls are TRBV10-3 and TRBJ1-5; D might be TRBD1 (6 bases). Per germline, CDR1 ENHRY and CDR2 SYGVKD. This CDR3 comprises 14 residues. Trimming shortened V by 0 bases and J by 6 bases, and 9 bases separated the two germline ends. Here the CDR3 reads CAISESGAAQPQHF. The CDR3 region has the DNA TGTGCCATCAGTGAGTCGGGGGCGGCTCAGCCCCAGCATTTT.